The 22 T cell receptor beta chains in this list originate from one sample, sequenced in a study of shared clonotypes between healthy human individuals (dated by TCRdb to 2018 to 2021). Library preparation was by the immunoSEQ multiplex PCR assay. Drawn from immuneACCESS, this table holds only the in-frame rearrangements with V and J called that TCRdb kept. Clones are partly lost; checked studies trace under half to an unresolved V gene and leave the rest unexplained. The table for this sample lists about 380,000 clones; about 97% of them were counted only once. 0.25% to 0.35% of the sample is taken by the ten largest. The sequenced sample was memory CD8+ T cells sorted from blood. The intended sense of this specimen's cell subset or site label: CD45RO+ cells pooled with CCR7-negative TemRA cells. These receptors were taken from a man under 40 in good health.

CDR3 amino acids: CASSFIWGNTIYF. Written as DNA, the CDR3 is TGTGCCAGCAGCTTTATCTGGGGAAACACCATATATTTT. This chain uses TRBV7-8 with TRBJ1-3; D not certain. With 3 bases removed from V and 4 bases from J, the gap between germline ends came to 7 bases. Germline lookup yields CDR1 SGHVS and CDR2 FQNEAQ. CDR3 length equals 13 residues. Full variable domain (remainder filled in from reference TRBV7-8 and TRBJ1-3): GAGVSQSPRYKVAKRGQDVALRCDPISGHVSLFWYQQALGQGPEFLTYFQNEAQLDKSGLPSDRFFAERPEGSVSTLKIQRTQQEDSAVYLCASSFIWGNTIYFGEGSWLTVV.

The chain links TRBV6-5 to TRBJ2-2; D call uncertain. This CDR3 is 15 amino acids long. CDR1 MNHEY and CDR2 SVGAGI come from the germline V gene. Deletions cut 0 bases from V and 6 bases from J, with 11 bases between. The DNA for the CDR3 is TGTGCCAGCAGTTACTCGATTCCGTTGGCCGGGGAGCTGTTTTTT. Translated: CASSYSIPLAGELFF.

This clone was counted once. V gene TRBV18 combines with J gene TRBJ1-3; the D is unclear. V was shortened by 1 base and J by 1 base, with 14 bases between the two germline ends. This CDR3 comprises 17 residues. Germline V lookup: CDR1 KGHSH, CDR2 LQKENI. Here the CDR3 DNA reads TGTGCCAGCTCACCACTTTTTGAAATTTCTTCTGGAAACACCATATATTTT. Translation gives CASSPLFEISSGNTIYF.

This clone was picked up one time. The rearrangement joins TRBV30 to TRBJ2-1; D might be TRBD1 or TRBD2, each matching 5 bases. Germline CDR1 GTSNPN, CDR2 SVGIG (reference sequence). With 4 bases removed from V and 5 bases from J, the gap between germline ends came to 9 bases. This CDR3 contains 12 residues. Here the CDR3 reads CAWTGRNNEQFF. The CDR3 nucleotides are TGTGCCTGGACGGGACGGAACAATGAGCAGTTCTTC.

The rearrangement joins TRBV28 to TRBJ2-1, with D perhaps given as TRBD1 or TRBD2 (5 bases each). CDR1 MDHEN and CDR2 SYDVKM come from the germline V gene. The CDR3 sequence is 15 residues long. The ends were cut back, 3 bases at V and 7 bases at J, with 16 bases in the middle. The DNA for the CDR3 is TGTGCCAGCAGTTTCCGGGACGTACGTGGGAATGAGCAGTTCTTC. Translation gives CASSFRDVRGNEQFF.

V gene TRBV9 combines with J gene TRBJ2-3; D assignment may be TRBD1 or TRBD2 (5 bases each). CDR1 SGDLS and CDR2 YYNGEE come from the germline V gene. Trimming cost V 0 bases and J 4 bases, with 12 bases left between them. There are 15 residues in the CDR3. The CDR3 sequence: CASSVAGRGADTQYF. In DNA form, the CDR3 reads TGTGCCAGCAGCGTAGCGGGAAGGGGCGCAGATACGCAGTATTTT.

This chain connects TRBV6-1 to TRBJ2-1; D is perhaps TRBD1 (6 bases). Trimming left V 7 bases short and J 4 bases short, with 14 bases between. The CDR3 extends over 14 amino acids. Germline V gene data show CDR1 as MNHNS and CDR2 as SASEGT. CDR3 loop: CASIWGRGYNEQFF. Here the CDR3 DNA reads TGTGCCAGCATATGGGGCAGGGGATACAATGAGCAGTTCTTC.

Only one count was recorded for this clone. The chain recombines TRBV18 with TRBJ2-5; maybe TRBD1 (6 bases). Trimming took off 2 bases at V and 6 bases at J, with 16 bases between the two ends. Germline V gives CDR1 KGHSH, CDR2 LQKENI. This CDR3 has 15 residues. The DNA of the CDR3 is TGTGCCAGCTCACCATACAGGGTAGGTAAAAAGACCCAGTACTTC. This translates into CASSPYRVGKKTQYF. Variable domain in full (rest from reference TRBV18 and TRBJ2-5): NAGVMQNPRHLVRRRGQEARLRCSPMKGHSHVYWYRQLPEEGLKFMVYLQKENIIDESGMPKERFSAEFPKEGPSILRIQQVVRGDSAAYFCASSPYRVGKKTQYFGPGTRLLVL.

The CDR3 DNA sequence: TGTGCCAGCAGTGCCCCGGGACAGGGGTACAATGAGCAGTTCTTC. Translated, it gives CASSAPGQGYNEQFF. The chain recombines TRBV25-1 with TRBJ2-1, with TRBD1 matching 10 bases. Germline V gives CDR1 MGHDK, CDR2 SYGVNS. This CDR3 comprises 15 residues. Losses at the gene ends were 4 bases for V and 4 bases for J; bases not matched to a gene: 4.

This chain links TRBV28 with TRBJ2-3; maybe TRBD1 (5 bases). CDR1 is MDHEN, CDR2 SYDVKM, per germline. The CDR3 runs 15 residues. With 4 bases removed from V and 6 bases from J, the gap between germline ends came to 17 bases. The CDR3 is CASSYEASAGDTQYF. As DNA, the CDR3 is TGTGCCAGCAGTTATGAAGCTTCTGCAGGGGATACGCAGTATTTT.

This clone was detected once. V gene TRBV10-1 combines with J gene TRBJ1-2; TRBD1 aligns across 10 bases. Germline V lookup: CDR1 WNHNN, CDR2 SYGVQD (reference sequence). The ends lost 2 bases at V and 6 bases at J; junction bases unmatched: 0. This CDR3 is 13 amino acids long. Here the CDR3 DNA reads TGCGCCAGCAGTGAGGACAGGGGGCATGGCTACACCTTC. It codes for CASSEDRGHGYTF.

The gene calls are TRBV6-6 and TRBJ1-2; D remains unclear. The CDR3 has 13 amino acids. Per the germline V gene, CDR1 is MNHNY and CDR2 is SVGAGI (reference sequence). Trimming left V 8 bases short and J 4 bases short, with 14 bases between. DNA for the CDR3: TGTGCCAGCCGGACGGCGGGTGGCTATGGCTACACCTTC. Its translation: CASRTAGGYGYTF.

This chain links TRBV28 with TRBJ1-2; 9 nucleotides match TRBD1. Germline V gene sequence: CDR1 MDHEN, CDR2 SYDVKM. This CDR3 region has 14 residues. V trimming: 3 bases; J trimming: 4 bases; junction bases outside the gene matches: 3. The CDR3: CASSLGTGSYGYTF. The CDR3, as DNA: TGTGCCAGCAGTTTGGGGACAGGGAGCTATGGCTACACCTTC.

The V call is TRBV6-5, the J call TRBJ2-3; 7 bases are a match to TRBD2. CDR1 MNHEY and CDR2 SVGAGI come from the germline V gene. CDR3 length: 15 residues. V lost 1 base, J lost 2 bases, and 3 bases stayed unmatched. The CDR3 DNA follows: TGTGCCAGCAGTTACTTAGCGGGTACCACAGATACGCAGTATTTT. This codes for CASSYLAGTTDTQYF.

The rearrangement uses TRBV12-5 and TRBJ2-5, with D tentatively TRBD2 (5 bases). CDR1 and CDR2 (germline): LGHNT, FRNRAP. V lost 4 bases and J 4 bases, leaving 10 bases between the germline ends. CDR3 length equals 13 residues. CDR3: CASGSGVGETQYF. The CDR3 DNA reads as TGTGCTAGTGGTTCCGGGGTCGGAGAGACCCAGTACTTC.

The chain recombines TRBV28 with TRBJ2-3; 11 bases are a match to TRBD2. Germline loops: CDR1 MDHEN, CDR2 SYDVKM. The CDR3 has 17 amino acids. Trimming took 8 bases from V and 7 from J; bases not matched to a gene: 17. Here the CDR3 reads CASGRYRELAGVNTQYF. For the CDR3, the DNA is TGTGCCAGCGGAAGATACAGGGAACTAGCGGGAGTGAATACGCAGTATTTT. The entire variable domain, with the rest obtained from reference TRBV28 and TRBJ2-3, is as follows: DVKVTQSSRYLVKRTGEKVFLECVQDMDHENMFWYRQDPGLGLRLIYFSYDVKMKEKGDIPEGYSVSREKKERFSLILESASTNQTSMYLCASGRYRELAGVNTQYFGPGTRLTVL.

J is TRBJ1-4 and V is TRBV2; D unresolved. The germline V gene has CDR1 SNHLY and CDR2 FYNNEI. CDR3 length equals 15 residues. V was clipped by 6 bases and J by 7 bases, with 18 bases between them. The CDR3 spells CASRAPGRLSEKLFF. The CDR3 region has the DNA TGTGCCAGCAGAGCTCCGGGCCGGTTAAGTGAAAAACTGTTTTTT.

This clone was seen a single time. The V and J genes are TRBV7-6 and TRBJ2-7, with D tentatively TRBD1 (6 bases). The CDR3 sequence is 16 residues long. Germline values: CDR1 SGHVS, CDR2 FNYEAQ. V was clipped by 1 base and J by 5 bases, with 18 bases between them. The CDR3 bases are TGTGCCAGCAGCTTAGGGTTTTCGGCAGGGGACAACGAGCAGTACTTC. This codes for CASSLGFSAGDNEQYF.

With respect to this clone: Other DNA sequences of this sample code for an identical CDR3. This chain uses TRBV6-1 with TRBJ2-7; D is unclear. V was pared by 3 bases and J by 3 bases, with 3 bases between. The length of the CDR3 is 11 residues. Germline V gene lookup returns CDR1 MNHNS and CDR2 SASEGT. CDR3 sequence reads: CASSDFYEQYF. The CDR3 nucleotides read TGTGCCAGCAGTGATTTCTACGAGCAGTACTTC.

The chain links TRBV28 to TRBJ2-7; unclear D gene. The germline V gene has CDR1 MDHEN and CDR2 SYDVKM. CDR3 size: 16 residues. V shed 0 bases and J shed 7 bases, with 19 bases lying between them. CDR3 loop: CASSLWGRSLDREQYF. In DNA form, the CDR3 reads TGTGCCAGCAGTTTATGGGGCAGATCCCTAGATCGGGAGCAGTACTTC.

This clone has only a few counts. The chain carries TRBV9 and TRBJ1-1; no firm D call. The CDR3 runs 15 residues. In germline, CDR1 is SGDLS, CDR2 YYNGEE. V lost 0 bases and J 0 bases, leaving 9 bases between the germline ends. As DNA, the CDR3 is TGTGCCAGCAGCGTAGGCGGGGTACTGAACACTGAAGCTTTCTTT. Amino acid sequence: CASSVGGVLNTEAFF.

This chain uses TRBV5-6 with TRBJ2-7; 7 nucleotides agree with TRBD2. V shed 0 bases, J shed 2 bases, and the junction held 5 bases outside the gene matches. The CDR3 spans 15 residues. CDR1 is SGHDT and CDR2 is YYEEEE in the germline V gene. CDR3 protein: CASSLVGLAAYEQYF. DNA for the CDR3: TGTGCCAGCAGCTTGGTAGGGCTAGCGGCCTACGAGCAGTACTTC.